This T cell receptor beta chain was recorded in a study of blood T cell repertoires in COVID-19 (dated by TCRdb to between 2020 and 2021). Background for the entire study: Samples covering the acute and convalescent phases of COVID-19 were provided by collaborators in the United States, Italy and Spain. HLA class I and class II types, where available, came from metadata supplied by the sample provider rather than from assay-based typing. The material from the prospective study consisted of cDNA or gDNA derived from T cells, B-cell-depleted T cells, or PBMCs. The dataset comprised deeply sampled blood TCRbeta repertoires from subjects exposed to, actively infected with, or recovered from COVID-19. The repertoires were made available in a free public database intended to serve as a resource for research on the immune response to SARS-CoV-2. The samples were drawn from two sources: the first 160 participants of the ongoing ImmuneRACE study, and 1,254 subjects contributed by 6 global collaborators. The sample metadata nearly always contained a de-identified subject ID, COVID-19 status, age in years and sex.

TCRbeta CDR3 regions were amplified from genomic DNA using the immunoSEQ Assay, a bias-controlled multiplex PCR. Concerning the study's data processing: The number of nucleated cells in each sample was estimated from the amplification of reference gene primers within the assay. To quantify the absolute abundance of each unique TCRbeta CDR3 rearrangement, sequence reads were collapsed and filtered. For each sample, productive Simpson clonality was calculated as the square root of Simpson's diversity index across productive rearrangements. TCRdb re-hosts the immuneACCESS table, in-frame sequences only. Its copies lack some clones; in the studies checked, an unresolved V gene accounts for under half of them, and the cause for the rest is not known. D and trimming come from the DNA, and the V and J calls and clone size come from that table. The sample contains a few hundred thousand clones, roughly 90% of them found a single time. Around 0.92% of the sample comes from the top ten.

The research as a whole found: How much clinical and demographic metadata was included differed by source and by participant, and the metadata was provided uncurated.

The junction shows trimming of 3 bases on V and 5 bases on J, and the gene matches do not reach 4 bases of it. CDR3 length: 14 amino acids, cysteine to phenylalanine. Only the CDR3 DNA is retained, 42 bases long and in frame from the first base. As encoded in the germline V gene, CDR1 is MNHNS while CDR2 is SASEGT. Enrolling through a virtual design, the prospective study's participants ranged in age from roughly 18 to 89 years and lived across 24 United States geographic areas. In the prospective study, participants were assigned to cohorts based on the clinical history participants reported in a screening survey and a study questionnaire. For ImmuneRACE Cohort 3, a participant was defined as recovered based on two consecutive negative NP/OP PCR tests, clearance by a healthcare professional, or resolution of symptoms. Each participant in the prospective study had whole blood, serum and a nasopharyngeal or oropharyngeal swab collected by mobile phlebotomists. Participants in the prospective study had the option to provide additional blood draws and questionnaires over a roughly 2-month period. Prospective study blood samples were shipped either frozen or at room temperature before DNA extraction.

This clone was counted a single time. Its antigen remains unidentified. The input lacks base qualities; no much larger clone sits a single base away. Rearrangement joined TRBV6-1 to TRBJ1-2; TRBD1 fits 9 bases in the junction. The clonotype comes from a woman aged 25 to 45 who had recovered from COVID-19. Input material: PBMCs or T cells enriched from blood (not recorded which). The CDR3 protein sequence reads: CASSETGTGYGYTF. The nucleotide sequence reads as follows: TGTGCCAGCAGTGAGACCGGGACAGGGTATGGCTACACCTTC.